The sequence of this T cell receptor (beta chain) was determined in a study of cytomegalovirus exposure and HLA in healthy donors. Study-level findings and limits: Near-uniform donor sequencing depth was presumed by presence/absence analyses. DRB1 showed the most TCR associations and HLA-C the fewest in a later analysis, as rates varied by HLA locus. Indistinguishable V segments, including TRBV6-2 and TRBV6-3, were excluded. Sequencing probably produced one cluster of sequence variants that were highly shared.

Germline CDR1 and CDR2: MNHEY and SVGAGI. Trimming cost V 6 bases and J 6 bases; bases outside gene matches: 6. The length of the CDR3 is 13 residues. Concerning this clone: What it recognizes is unknown.

It was with 60 Vbeta and 13 Jbeta primers that the PCR ran. Some clones are missing from TCRdb's copy, which holds only in-frame ones; the method was immunoSEQ multiplex PCR. The profile shows hundreds of thousands of clones, just over 75% of them singletons. J is TRBJ1-2 and V is TRBV6-5, with TRBD1 identical over 8 bases. Sample: PBMCs. The TCR comes from a woman aged 60-75 years in good health and CMV-seropositive. The DNA of the CDR3 is TGTGCCAGCAGGCGGACAGGGAAGGATGGCTACACCTTC. Amino acids: CASRRTGKDGYTF.